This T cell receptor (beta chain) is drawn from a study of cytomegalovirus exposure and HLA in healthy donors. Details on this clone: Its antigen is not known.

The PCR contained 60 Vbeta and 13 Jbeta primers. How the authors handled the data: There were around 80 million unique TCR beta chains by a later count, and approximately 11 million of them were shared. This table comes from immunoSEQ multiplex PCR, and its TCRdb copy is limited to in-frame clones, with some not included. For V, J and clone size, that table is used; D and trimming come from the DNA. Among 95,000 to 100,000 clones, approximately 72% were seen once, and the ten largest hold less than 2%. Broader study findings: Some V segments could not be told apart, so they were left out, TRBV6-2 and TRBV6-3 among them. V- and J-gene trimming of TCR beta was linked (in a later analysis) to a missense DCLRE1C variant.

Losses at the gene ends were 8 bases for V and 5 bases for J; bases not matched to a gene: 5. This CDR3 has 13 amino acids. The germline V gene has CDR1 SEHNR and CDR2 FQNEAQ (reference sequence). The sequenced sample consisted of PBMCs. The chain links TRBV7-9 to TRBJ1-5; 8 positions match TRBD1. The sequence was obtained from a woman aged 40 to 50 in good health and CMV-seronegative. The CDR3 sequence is CASGRGPDQPQHF. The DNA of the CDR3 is TGTGCCAGCGGCAGGGGGCCGGATCAGCCCCAGCATTTT.